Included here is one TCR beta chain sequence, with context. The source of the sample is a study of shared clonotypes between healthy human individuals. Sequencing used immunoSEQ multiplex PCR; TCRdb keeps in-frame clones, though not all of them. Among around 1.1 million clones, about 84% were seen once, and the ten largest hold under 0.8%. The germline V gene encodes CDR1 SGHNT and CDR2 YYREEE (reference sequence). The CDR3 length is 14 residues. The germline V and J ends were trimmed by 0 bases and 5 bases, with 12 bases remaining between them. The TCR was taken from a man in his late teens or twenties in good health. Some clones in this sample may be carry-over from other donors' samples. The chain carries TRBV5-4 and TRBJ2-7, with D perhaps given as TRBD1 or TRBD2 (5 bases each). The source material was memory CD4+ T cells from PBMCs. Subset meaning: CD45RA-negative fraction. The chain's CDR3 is CASSLASGSDEQYF. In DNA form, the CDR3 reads TGTGCCAGCAGCTTGGCCTCAGGGAGTGACGAGCAGTACTTC.